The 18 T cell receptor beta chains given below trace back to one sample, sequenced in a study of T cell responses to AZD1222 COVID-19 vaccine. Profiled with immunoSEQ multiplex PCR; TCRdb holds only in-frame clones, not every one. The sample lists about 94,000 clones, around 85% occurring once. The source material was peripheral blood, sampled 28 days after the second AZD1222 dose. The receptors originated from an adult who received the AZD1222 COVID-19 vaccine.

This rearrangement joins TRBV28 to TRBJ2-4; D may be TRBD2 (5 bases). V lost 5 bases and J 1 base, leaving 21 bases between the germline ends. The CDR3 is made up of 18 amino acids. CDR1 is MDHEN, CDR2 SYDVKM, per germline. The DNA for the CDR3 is TGTGCCAGCAGTATACGATTAGGGTTCGGGATCGCCAAAAACATTCAGTACTTC. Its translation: CASSIRLGFGIAKNIQYF.

This CDR3 is CASSIRTDVRQPQHF. The CDR3 region has the DNA TGTGCCAGTAGTATCAGGACAGACGTCAGACAGCCCCAGCATTTT. The chain carries TRBV19 and TRBJ1-5; the D gene is possibly TRBD1 (6 bases). The germline CDR1 and CDR2 sequences are LNHDA and SQIVND (reference sequence). The CDR3 sequence is 15 residues long. The ends were cut back, 3 bases at V and 7 bases at J, with 16 bases in the middle.

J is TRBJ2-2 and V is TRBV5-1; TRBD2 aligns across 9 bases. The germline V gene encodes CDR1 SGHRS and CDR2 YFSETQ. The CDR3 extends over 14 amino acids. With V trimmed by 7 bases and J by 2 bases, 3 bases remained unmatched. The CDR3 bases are TGCGCCAGCGGGCTAGCGGGAAACACCGGGGAGCTGTTTTTT. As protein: CASGLAGNTGELFF. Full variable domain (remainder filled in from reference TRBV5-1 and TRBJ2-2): KAGVTQTPRYLIKTRGQQVTLSCSPISGHRSVSWYQQTPGQGLQFLFEYFSETQRNKGNFPGRFSGRQFSNSRSEMNVSTLELGDSALYLCASGLAGNTGELFFGEGSRLTVL.

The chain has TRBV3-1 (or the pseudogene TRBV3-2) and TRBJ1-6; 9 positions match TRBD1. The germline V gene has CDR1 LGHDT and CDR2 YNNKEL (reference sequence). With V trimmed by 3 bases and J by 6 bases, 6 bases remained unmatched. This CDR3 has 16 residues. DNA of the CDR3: TGTGCCAGCAGCCAGAGAGGACAGGGGTTTAATTCACCCCTCCACTTT. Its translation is CASSQRGQGFNSPLHF.

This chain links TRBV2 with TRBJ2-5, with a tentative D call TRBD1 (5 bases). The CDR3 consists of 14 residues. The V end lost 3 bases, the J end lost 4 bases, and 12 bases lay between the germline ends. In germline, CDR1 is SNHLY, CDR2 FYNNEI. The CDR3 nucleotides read TGTGCCAGCAGTGATGCCAGGGCTGCAGAGACCCAGTACTTC. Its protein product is CASSDARAAETQYF.

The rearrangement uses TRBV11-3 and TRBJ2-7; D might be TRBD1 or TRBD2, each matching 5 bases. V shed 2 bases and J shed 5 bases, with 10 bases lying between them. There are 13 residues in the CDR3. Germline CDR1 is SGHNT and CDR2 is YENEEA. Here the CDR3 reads CASSLQGPHEQYF. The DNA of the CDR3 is TGTGCCAGCAGCTTACAGGGACCGCACGAGCAGTACTTC. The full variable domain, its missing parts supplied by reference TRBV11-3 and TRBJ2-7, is EAGVVQSPRYKIIEKKQPVAFWCNPISGHNTLYWYLQNLGQGPELLIRYENEEAVDDSQLPKDRFSAERLKGVDSTLKIQPAELGDSAVYLCASSLQGPHEQYFGPGTRLTVT.

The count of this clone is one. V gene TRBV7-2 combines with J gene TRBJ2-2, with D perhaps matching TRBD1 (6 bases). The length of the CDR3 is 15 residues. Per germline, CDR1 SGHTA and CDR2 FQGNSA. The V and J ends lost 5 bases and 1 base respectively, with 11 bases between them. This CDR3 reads CASSMDSLNTGELFF. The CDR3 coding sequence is TGTGCCAGCAGCATGGACAGCCTGAACACCGGGGAGCTGTTTTTT.

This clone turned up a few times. The CDR3 nucleotides read TGTGCCAGCAATATCTGGAGAGCACCCCTCCACTTT. This gives the protein CASNIWRAPLHF. V and J are TRBV28 and TRBJ1-6; no clear D. This CDR3 comprises 12 residues. The V and J ends lost 7 bases and 11 bases respectively, with 12 bases between them. Germline-derived CDR1 and CDR2 are MDHEN and SYDVKM.

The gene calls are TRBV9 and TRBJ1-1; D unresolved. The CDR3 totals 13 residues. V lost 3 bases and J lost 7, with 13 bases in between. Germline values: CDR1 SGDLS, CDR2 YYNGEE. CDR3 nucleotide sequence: TGTGCCAGCAGCGCGACCAGTCTTAGTGAAGCTTTCTTT. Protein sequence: CASSATSLSEAFF. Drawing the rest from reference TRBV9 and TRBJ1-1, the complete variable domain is DSGVTQTPKHLITATGQRVTLRCSPRSGDLSVYWYQQSLDQGLQFLIQYYNGEERAKGNILERFSAQQFPDLHSELNLSSLELGDSALYFCASSATSLSEAFFGQGTRLTVV.

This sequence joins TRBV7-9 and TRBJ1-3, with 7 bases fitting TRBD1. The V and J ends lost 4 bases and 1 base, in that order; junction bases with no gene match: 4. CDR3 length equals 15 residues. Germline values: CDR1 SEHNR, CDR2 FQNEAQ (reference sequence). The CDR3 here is CASSSPTGSGNTIYF. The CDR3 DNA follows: TGTGCCAGCAGCTCGCCGACAGGGTCTGGAAACACCATATATTTT.

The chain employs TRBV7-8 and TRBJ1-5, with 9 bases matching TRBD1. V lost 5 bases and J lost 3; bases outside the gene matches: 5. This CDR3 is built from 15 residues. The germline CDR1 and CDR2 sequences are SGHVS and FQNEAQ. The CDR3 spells CASSLGTGNNQPQHF. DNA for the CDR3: TGTGCCAGCAGCCTCGGGACAGGGAACAATCAGCCCCAGCATTTT.

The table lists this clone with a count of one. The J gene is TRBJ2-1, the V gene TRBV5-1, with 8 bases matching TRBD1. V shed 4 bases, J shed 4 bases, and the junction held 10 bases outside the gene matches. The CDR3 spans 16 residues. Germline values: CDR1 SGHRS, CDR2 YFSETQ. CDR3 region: CASSSQFGTGYNEQFF. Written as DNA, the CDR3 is TGCGCCAGCAGCAGCCAATTCGGGACAGGTTACAATGAGCAGTTCTTC. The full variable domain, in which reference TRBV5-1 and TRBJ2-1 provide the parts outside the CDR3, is KAGVTQTPRYLIKTRGQQVTLSCSPISGHRSVSWYQQTPGQGLQFLFEYFSETQRNKGNFPGRFSGRQFSNSRSEMNVSTLELGDSALYLCASSSQFGTGYNEQFFGPGTRLTVL.

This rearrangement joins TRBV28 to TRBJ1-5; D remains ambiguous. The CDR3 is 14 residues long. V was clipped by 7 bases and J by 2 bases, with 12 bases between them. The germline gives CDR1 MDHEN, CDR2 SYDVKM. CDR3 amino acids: CASKETIGNQPQHF. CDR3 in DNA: TGTGCCAGCAAGGAGACAATCGGCAATCAGCCCCAGCATTTT.

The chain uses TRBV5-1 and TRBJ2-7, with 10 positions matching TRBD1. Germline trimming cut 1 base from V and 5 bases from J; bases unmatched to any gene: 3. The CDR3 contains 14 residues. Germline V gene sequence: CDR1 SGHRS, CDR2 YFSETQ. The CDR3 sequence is CASSLTGTGDEQYF. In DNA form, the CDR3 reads TGCGCCAGCAGCTTGACCGGGACAGGGGACGAGCAGTACTTC. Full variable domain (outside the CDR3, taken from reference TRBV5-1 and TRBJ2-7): KAGVTQTPRYLIKTRGQQVTLSCSPISGHRSVSWYQQTPGQGLQFLFEYFSETQRNKGNFPGRFSGRQFSNSRSEMNVSTLELGDSALYLCASSLTGTGDEQYFGPGTRLTVT.

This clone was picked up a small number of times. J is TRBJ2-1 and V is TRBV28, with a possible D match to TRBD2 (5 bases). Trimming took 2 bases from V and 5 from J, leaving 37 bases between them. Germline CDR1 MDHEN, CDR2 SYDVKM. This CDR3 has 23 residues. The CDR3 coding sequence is TGTGCCAGCAGTTTACAATCCCCCCCTATTTCTAGCAATGTAATCATGCGGCACAATGAGCAGTTCTTC. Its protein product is CASSLQSPPISSNVIMRHNEQFF.

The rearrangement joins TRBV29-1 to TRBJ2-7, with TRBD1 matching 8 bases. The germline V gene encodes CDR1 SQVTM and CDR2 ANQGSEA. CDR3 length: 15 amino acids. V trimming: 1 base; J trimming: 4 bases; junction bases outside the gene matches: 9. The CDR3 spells CSVEGPGQVPYEQYF. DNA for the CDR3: TGCAGCGTTGAAGGACCGGGACAGGTCCCGTACGAGCAGTACTTC.

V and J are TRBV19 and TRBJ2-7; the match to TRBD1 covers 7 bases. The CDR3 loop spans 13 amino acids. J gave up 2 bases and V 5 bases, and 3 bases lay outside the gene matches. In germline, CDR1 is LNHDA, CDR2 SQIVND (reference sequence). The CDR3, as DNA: TGTGCCAGTAGTGTGGGACAGCCCTACGAGCAGTACTTC. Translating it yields CASSVGQPYEQYF. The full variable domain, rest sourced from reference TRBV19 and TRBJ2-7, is DGGITQSPKYLFRKEGQNVTLSCEQNLNHDAMYWYRQDPGQGLRLIYYSQIVNDFQKGDIAEGYSVSREKKESFPLTVTSAQKNPTAFYLCASSVGQPYEQYFGPGTRLTVT.

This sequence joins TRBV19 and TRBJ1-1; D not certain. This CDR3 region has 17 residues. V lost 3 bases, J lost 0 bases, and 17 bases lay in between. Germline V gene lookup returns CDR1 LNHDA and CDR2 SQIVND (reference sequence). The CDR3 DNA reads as TGTGCCAGTAGTATGGCCCTACTGGGAGAAATGAACACTGAAGCTTTCTTT. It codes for CASSMALLGEMNTEAFF.